This T cell receptor beta chain derives from a study of T cells after yellow fever vaccination. Study context: Those fractions that held only low numbers of cells were prepared using the SMART-Seq v4 Ultra Low Input RNA kit.

5'RACE template switching produced TCR cDNA carrying a universal primer site and UMIs. Via MiXCR, TCRdb re-called the 5' RACE reads, giving one row per CDR3 protein. The sample lists a few hundred thousand distinct CDR3 sequences, approximately 3.9% occurring once. This CDR3 comprises 14 residues. V was pared by 1 base and J by 4 bases, with 10 bases between. Study conclusions and caveats: A weaker but faster secondary response was observed, peaking on day 5 versus 15.

This clonotype was counted at least ten times. Its antigen is as yet unknown. This TCR derives from a man aged 18 to 29 who received the YFV17D yellow fever vaccine. The chain recombines TRBV12-3 or TRBV12-4 with TRBJ2-5; no firm D call. This sample comprised PBMCs, obtained on the day of the yellow fever booster vaccination. The CDR3 nucleotides read TGTGCCAGCAGTTTAGGGAGAGTCCCAGAGACCCAGTACTTC. This translates into CASSLGRVPETQYF.